A single sample gave rise to the 10 T cell receptor beta chains below, sequenced in a study of early stage breast cancer tumors. Profiling relied on immunoSEQ multiplex PCR, and the TCRdb table lists in-frame clones only, not all of them. The sample has 65,000 to 75,000 clones; 80% are singletons. The sequenced sample was blood. The source is a person in their forties with breast cancer.

This clone turned up a few times. The chain employs TRBV27 and TRBJ1-5; D may be TRBD1 (5 bases). V dropped 6 bases and J dropped 4 bases, with 16 bases sitting between them. The CDR3 runs 15 residues. In germline, CDR1 is MNHEY, CDR2 SMNVEV (reference sequence). In DNA, the CDR3 is TGTGCCAGCAGGACTCAGGGTATTGGGAATCAGCCCCAGCATTTT. Residues: CASRTQGIGNQPQHF.

V gene TRBV27 combines with J gene TRBJ2-3; TRBD2 matches at 7 bases. The junction had 4 bases not matched to a gene; V was cut back by 1 base and J by 0 bases. The CDR3 totals 16 residues. The germline V gene encodes CDR1 MNHEY and CDR2 SMNVEV (reference sequence). The CDR3 DNA is TGTGCCAGCAGTTTATTAAGCGGGGTTAGCACAGATACGCAGTATTTT. Its protein product is CASSLLSGVSTDTQYF.

V and J are TRBV5-1 and TRBJ2-2, with 9 bases identical to TRBD2. The CDR3 runs to 16 residues. After removal of 0 bases from V and 4 bases from J, the junction contained 4 bases not matched to a gene. Germline V CDR1 and CDR2: SGHRS, YFSETQ. The CDR3 nucleotides read TGCGCCAGCAGCTTGGTAGCGGGAGTAGGCACCGGGGAGCTGTTTTTT. It yields the protein CASSLVAGVGTGELFF.

This clone was detected only a few times. The genes are TRBV28 and TRBJ2-7; 10 bases line up with TRBD2. J gave up 3 bases and V 5 bases, and 7 bases lay outside the gene matches. CDR1 is MDHEN and CDR2 is SYDVKM in the germline V gene. CDR3 length equals 15 residues. Here the CDR3 reads CASSPLTSGIYEQYF. The CDR3 DNA reads as TGTGCCAGCAGTCCCCTAACTAGCGGGATCTACGAGCAGTACTTC.

The chain is built from TRBV6-1 and TRBJ2-6; D call uncertain. In germline, CDR1 is MNHNS, CDR2 SASEGT. This CDR3 contains 15 residues. V shed 1 base and J shed 0 bases, with 4 bases lying between them. The CDR3 spells CASSEEASGANVLTF. The CDR3 region has the DNA TGTGCCAGCAGTGAAGAGGCCTCTGGGGCCAACGTCCTGACTTTC.

The genes are TRBV13 and TRBJ2-6; 10 nucleotides match TRBD2. Looked up from germline, CDR1 is PRHDT and CDR2 is FYEKMQ (reference sequence). The CDR3 runs to 18 residues. V shed 3 bases and J 0 bases; nucleotides not matched to a gene: 5. The CDR3 nucleotides are TGTGCCAGCAGCTTCGGCCTAGCGGGGGTCTCTGGGGCCAACGTCCTGACTTTC. This translates into CASSFGLAGVSGANVLTF.

The rearrangement links TRBV4-1 to TRBJ2-1; TRBD2 agrees at 7 bases. Germline V gene sequence: CDR1 MGHRA, CDR2 YSYEKL. The CDR3 has 16 amino acids. Unmatched junction bases numbered 9, after V lost 0 bases and J lost 7 bases. The CDR3 loop reads CASSQEGGRMRNEQFF. DNA of the CDR3: TGCGCCAGCAGCCAAGAGGGCGGGAGAATGAGGAATGAGCAGTTCTTC.

V gene TRBV30 combines with J gene TRBJ2-3; no reliable D call. Germline V gene lookup returns CDR1 GTSNPN and CDR2 SVGIG (reference sequence). V lost 1 base and J 3 bases, leaving 2 bases between the germline ends. CDR3 length: 11 residues. The CDR3 DNA reads TGTGCCTGGAGTGCGACAGATACGCAGTATTTT. This sequence encodes CAWSATDTQYF.

The V gene is TRBV29-1, the J gene TRBJ2-1; 10 positions agree with TRBD2. Trimming cost V 8 bases and J 4 bases; bases outside gene matches: 8. The germline V gene has CDR1 SQVTM and CDR2 ANQGSEA. The CDR3 has 14 residues. The CDR3 here is CSSRSSGGYNEQFF. CDR3 bases: TGCAGCTCGCGATCTAGCGGGGGTTACAATGAGCAGTTCTTC.

This clone appeared a single time. This chain uses TRBV7-9 with TRBJ1-5; the D is unclear. The CDR3 spans 12 residues. Trimming pared 5 bases from V and 9 bases from J, leaving 11 bases between. The germline CDR1 and CDR2 sequences are SEHNR and FQNEAQ (reference sequence). As DNA, the CDR3 is TGTGCCAGCAGCAAGCTGGGAGGGCCCCAGCATTTT. It encodes CASSKLGGPQHF.